This T cell receptor (beta chain) was sequenced in a study of T cell responses to AZD1222 COVID-19 vaccine. The table came from immunoSEQ multiplex PCR; TCRdb's copy has only in-frame clones and leaves some out. The repertoire holds approximately 220,000 clones, with 90% to 95% as singletons. V was pared by 4 bases and J by 4 bases, with 11 bases between. CDR3 length: 14 amino acids. Germline V lookup: CDR1 LGHDT, CDR2 YNNKEL (reference sequence). The TCR originated in an adult in good health. The genes are TRBV3-1 (or the pseudogene TRBV3-2) and TRBJ1-5; tentative D call: TRBD1 (5 bases). The source was peripheral blood, collected on day 0 of MenACWY control vaccination. DNA of the CDR3: TGTGCCAGCAGCCGAGGGGCAGATAATCAGCCCCAGCATTTT. Translation: CASSRGADNQPQHF.